A single sample is the source of the 19 T cell receptor beta chains below, sequenced in a study of blood T cell repertoires in COVID-19. TCRdb's copy holds only in-frame clones and misses some; the assay was immunoSEQ multiplex PCR. The repertoire holds some 74,000 clones, with roughly 80% as singletons. The sequenced material came from peripheral blood. The receptors were sampled from a woman aged 45-60 years with acute or convalescent COVID-19.

The V and J genes are TRBV19 and TRBJ2-2, with TRBD2 matching over 11 bases. With 8 bases clipped from V and 5 bases from J, the junction kept 7 bases outside the gene matches. The CDR3 covers 15 residues. Germline loops: CDR1 LNHDA, CDR2 SQIVND (reference sequence). CDR3: CASRTSGSYTGELFF. For the CDR3, the DNA is TGTGCCAGTCGTACTAGCGGGAGTTATACCGGGGAGCTGTTTTTT.

The J gene is TRBJ1-4, the V gene TRBV25-1; 9 nucleotides agree with TRBD1. V shed 2 bases and J 4 bases; nucleotides not matched to a gene: 8. In germline, CDR1 is MGHDK, CDR2 SYGVNS. CDR3 length: 17 residues. CDR3 in amino acids: CASSELAGTGFNEKLFF. CDR3 nucleotides: TGTGCCAGCAGTGAACTGGCCGGGACAGGGTTTAATGAAAAACTGTTTTTT. Complete variable domain (other parts from reference TRBV25-1 and TRBJ1-4): EADIYQTPRYLVIGTGKKITLECSQTMGHDKMYWYQQDPGMELHLIHYSYGVNSTEKGDLSSESTVSRIRTEHFPLTLESARPSHTSQYLCASSELAGTGFNEKLFFGSGTQLSVL.

The chain couples TRBV7-2 to TRBJ2-7, with a weak D call TRBD1 (5 bases). The CDR3 sequence is 13 residues long. Trimming took 5 bases from V and 2 from J, leaving 10 bases between them. Per the germline V gene, CDR1 is SGHTA and CDR2 is FQGNSA. In DNA form, the CDR3 reads TGTGCCAGCAGCACCGACAGAACCTACGAGCAGTACTTC. Amino acid sequence: CASSTDRTYEQYF.

CDR3 sequence (DNA): TGCGCCAGCAGCTTGGAAGGGTGGAGGAACAATGAGCAGTTCTTC. Translating it yields CASSLEGWRNNEQFF. The genes are TRBV5-1 and TRBJ2-1; the D gene is possibly TRBD2 (5 bases). There are 15 residues in the CDR3. Trimming removed 0 bases from V and 5 bases from J, with 12 bases in between. Germline values: CDR1 SGHRS, CDR2 YFSETQ.

This clone came up once. This chain links TRBV5-1 with TRBJ2-3, with 10 bases lining up with TRBD2. Germline lookup yields CDR1 SGHRS and CDR2 YFSETQ. This CDR3 region has 16 residues. V trimming: 4 bases; J trimming: 1 base; junction bases outside the gene matches: 6. CDR3 bases: TGCGCCAGCAGCCCATGGACTAGCGGAGGCACAGATACGCAGTATTTT. Translating it yields CASSPWTSGGTDTQYF.

This clone turned up a few times. The genes are TRBV5-1 and TRBJ2-3; 8 bases line up with TRBD2. Germline CDR1 reads SGHRS; CDR2 reads YFSETQ. J was trimmed by 2 bases and V by 2 bases; bases with no gene match: 4. The CDR3 has 15 amino acids. For the CDR3, the DNA is TGCGCCAGCAGCTTTAGCGGGGCCGACACAGATACGCAGTATTTT. Translated, it gives CASSFSGADTDTQYF. Full variable domain (missing parts from reference TRBV5-1 and TRBJ2-3): KAGVTQTPRYLIKTRGQQVTLSCSPISGHRSVSWYQQTPGQGLQFLFEYFSETQRNKGNFPGRFSGRQFSNSRSEMNVSTLELGDSALYLCASSFSGADTDTQYFGPGTRLTVL.

This clone was found a few times. The chain uses TRBV24-1 and TRBJ1-2, with 8 nucleotides matching TRBD1. This CDR3 contains 13 residues. The V gene's germline CDR1 is KGHDR and CDR2 SFDVKD. J lost 8 bases, V lost 3 bases, and 4 bases had no gene match. The CDR3 here is CATSDPGGAGYTF. The DNA for the CDR3 is TGTGCCACCAGTGATCCAGGGGGCGCGGGCTACACCTTC.

V and J are TRBV5-1 and TRBJ2-1, with a weak D call TRBD2 (6 bases). Germline loops: CDR1 SGHRS, CDR2 YFSETQ. The CDR3 is made up of 14 amino acids. V dropped 4 bases and J dropped 5 bases, with 13 bases sitting between them. The CDR3 nucleotides are TGCGCCAGCAGCCGCGCGACGGGGGACAATGAGCAGTTCTTC. The encoded protein is CASSRATGDNEQFF.

J is TRBJ1-6 and V is TRBV6-7; D is ambiguous. TRBV6-7 is recorded as an ORF, its role being uncertain. The V gene lost 6 bases and the J gene lost 0 bases, with 12 bases spanning the gap. This CDR3 is 16 amino acids long. The CDR3 nucleotides read TGTGCCAGCAGACATTGGAGTTTCTCCTATAATTCACCCCTCCACTTT. Translation gives CASRHWSFSYNSPLHF.

The rearrangement links TRBV24-1 to TRBJ2-1; 10 nucleotides agree with TRBD2. Losses at the gene ends were 1 base for V and 5 bases for J; bases not matched to a gene: 4. This CDR3 is 16 amino acids long. Germline V lookup: CDR1 KGHDR, CDR2 SFDVKD. The CDR3 loop is CATSDFSSGSHNEQFF. DNA for the CDR3: TGTGCCACCAGTGATTTTTCTAGCGGGAGTCACAATGAGCAGTTCTTC.

The rearrangement joins TRBV20-1 to TRBJ2-3; D is unresolved. CDR1 and CDR2 (germline): DFQATT, SNEGSKA (reference sequence). There are 11 residues in the CDR3. Written as DNA, the CDR3 is TGCAGAGTACATCAAGCAGATACGCAGTATTTT. This translates into CRVHQADTQYF.

This chain links TRBV4-2 with TRBJ2-1, with 12 bases identical to TRBD2. Germline-derived CDR1 and CDR2 are LGHNA and YNFKEQ. The V gene end was trimmed by 6 bases and the J gene end by 4 bases; junction bases not matched to a gene: 4. The length of the CDR3 is 15 residues. The CDR3 region is CASSPSGGGYNEQFF. DNA of the CDR3: TGTGCCAGCAGTCCTAGCGGGGGGGGTTACAATGAGCAGTTCTTC.

This chain uses TRBV2 with TRBJ1-1; a possible D gene is TRBD1 (6 bases). This CDR3 comprises 14 residues. V lost 6 bases and J 4 bases, leaving 15 bases between the germline ends. The germline CDR1 and CDR2 sequences are SNHLY and FYNNEI. The CDR3 reads CASSVNRVSTEAFF. DNA for the CDR3: TGTGCCAGCAGCGTGAACAGGGTTAGCACTGAAGCTTTCTTT.

This chain joins TRBV29-1 and TRBJ2-1; 13 nucleotides align to TRBD2. Per the germline V gene, CDR1 is SQVTM and CDR2 is ANQGSEA. The CDR3 totals 13 residues. The CDR3 nucleotides read TGCGGAGGAACTAGCGGGGGGGTCGTGAGACCGTTCTTC. Translation gives CGGTSGGVVRPFF.

V gene TRBV10-3 combines with J gene TRBJ2-1; 7 bases agree with TRBD1. With 2 bases clipped from V and 10 bases from J, the junction kept 11 bases outside the gene matches. The CDR3 extends over 15 amino acids. The germline CDR1 and CDR2 sequences are ENHRY and SYGVKD. The CDR3 loop is CAISEQFTGTEEQFF. CDR3 nucleotides: TGTGCCATCAGTGAGCAGTTCACCGGGACAGAAGAGCAGTTCTTC.

V is TRBV5-1 and J is TRBJ1-2; 9 bases fit TRBD1. CDR1 is SGHRS, CDR2 YFSETQ, per germline. Losses at the gene ends were 3 bases for V and 3 bases for J; bases not matched to a gene: 6. The CDR3 extends over 15 amino acids. The CDR3 loop reads CASSSGQGMDYGYTF. The CDR3 DNA follows: TGCGCCAGCAGCTCAGGACAGGGGATGGACTATGGCTACACCTTC.

This sequence joins TRBV28 and TRBJ1-1; tentatively, D is TRBD1 (6 bases). V was clipped by 6 bases and J by 1 base, with 15 bases between them. Germline V CDR1 and CDR2: MDHEN, SYDVKM. This CDR3 contains 15 residues. CDR3 sequence: CASSYRGGANTEAFF. The CDR3 nucleotides read TGTGCCAGCAGCTATCGCGGGGGGGCGAACACTGAAGCTTTCTTT.

This clone was recorded only once. This chain connects TRBV4-1 to TRBJ2-1; D gene unclear. V lost 2 bases to trimming and J lost 4 bases, with 6 bases between them. This CDR3 contains 13 residues. The germline V gene has CDR1 MGHRA and CDR2 YSYEKL. In DNA, the CDR3 is TGCGCCAGCAGCCAATTTACTTACAATGAGCAGTTCTTC. This sequence encodes CASSQFTYNEQFF.

The gene calls are TRBV28 and TRBJ2-7; no firm D call. The CDR3 runs 15 residues. Germline loops: CDR1 MDHEN, CDR2 SYDVKM. V lost 5 bases, J lost 0 bases, and 14 bases lay in between. CDR3 nucleotide sequence: TGTGCCAGCAGTCCCGGAGACCTCAGCTCCTACGAGCAGTACTTC. This gives the protein CASSPGDLSSYEQYF.